A selection of T cell receptor beta chains follows, all from one sample in a study of T cells in Graves' hyperthyroidism and ophthalmopathy. TCRdb passed the multiplex PCR reads through MiXCR, listing each CDR3 protein once. The profile shows hundreds of thousands of distinct CDR3 sequences, roughly 14% of them singletons. Sequenced input: blood. The receptors shown here come from a man aged 18 to 30 with Graves' ophthalmopathy. CDR3s include the opening cysteine and the closing phenylalanine or tryptophan. A D gene is named only where the DNA matches it firmly. Clone sizes are given selectively: once, few, many, or a class where the clone is expanded.

d_call clone_size j_call v_call cdr3_aa cdr3_nt
. many TRBJ2-7 TRBV7-2 CASSSLIIDSYEQYF TGTGCCAGCAGCTCATTAATCATTGACTCCTACGAGCAGTACTTC
. many TRBJ2-1 TRBV11-2 CASSPLSGLYNEQFF TGTGCCAGCAGCCCCCTGAGCGGACTCTACAATGAGCAGTTCTTC
. . TRBJ2-2 TRBV7-9 CASTAPGLETGELFF TGTGCCAGCACCGCCCCGGGCCTCGAGACCGGGGAGCTGTTTTTT
TRBD2 few TRBJ2-1 TRBV30 CAWSVGAGGRDEQFF TGTGCCTGGAGTGTCGGAGCGGGGGGGCGAGATGAGCAGTTCTTC
. few TRBJ1-2 TRBV19 CASSIDQEYGYTF TGTGCCAGTAGTATAGACCAGGAGTATGGCTACACCTTC
. few TRBJ1-2 TRBV27 CASSPPTGHGYTF TGTGCCAGCAGTCCCCCGACGGGGCACGGCTACACCTTC
TRBD2 . TRBJ2-3 TRBV19 CASQSGGRASGTQYF TGTGCCAGTCAAAGTGGCGGGAGGGCCTCAGGTACGCAGTATTTT
TRBD1 . TRBJ1-2 TRBV29-1 CSVEGTGFYGYTF TGCAGCGTTGAAGGGACAGGCTTCTATGGCTACACCTTC
. . TRBJ1-5 TRBV19 CASKQGPGFSNQPQHF TGTGCCAGTAAGCAGGGGCCGGGATTTAGCAATCAGCCCCAGCATTTT
TRBD1 . TRBJ1-3 TRBV6-1 CASSITTGVSTIYF TGTGCCAGCAGTATAACCACAGGGGTGAGCACCATATATTTT
. . TRBJ1-4 TRBV12-3/TRBV12-4 CASSWGGIGEKLFF TGTGCCAGCAGTTGGGGGGGGATCGGTGAAAAACTGTTTTTT
. many TRBJ2-7 TRBV7-6 CASSPRDTPYEQYF TGTGCCAGCAGCCCCCGGGACACCCCCTACGAGCAGTACTTC
. many TRBJ1-4 TRBV30 CAWSRQGEKLFF TGTGCCTGGAGTCGGCAGGGTGAAAAACTGTTTTTT
. many TRBJ2-7 TRBV27 CASSPRESGSYEQYF TGTGCCAGCAGTCCGAGGGAATCGGGCTCCTACGAGCAGTACTTC
TRBD1 . TRBJ1-1 TRBV18 CASSPGTGALDTEAFF TGTGCCAGCTCACCCGGGACAGGGGCTTTGGACACTGAAGCTTTCTTT
TRBD1 many TRBJ1-4 TRBV5-5 CASSKTGVIEKLFF TGTGCCAGCAGCAAGACAGGGGTAATTGAAAAACTGTTTTTT
TRBD1 many TRBJ1-1 TRBV7-9 CASSRGQGNTEAFF TGTGCCAGCAGCCGGGGACAGGGGAACACTGAAGCTTTCTTT
. few TRBJ1-2 TRBV7-9 CASSWFDGYTF TGTGCCAGCAGCTGGTTTGATGGCTACACCTTC
. many TRBJ1-1 TRBV30 CAWMGWGTEAFF TGTGCCTGGATGGGCTGGGGTACTGAAGCTTTCTTT
. many TRBJ1-2 TRBV25-1 CASSEGGVDLYGYTF TGTGCCAGCAGTGAAGGGGGGGTGGACCTCTATGGCTACACCTTC
. many TRBJ2-5 TRBV6-1 CASRVSRARSQETQYF TGTGCCAGCAGGGTGTCCCGGGCTCGATCCCAAGAGACCCAGTACTTC
. many TRBJ1-1 TRBV6-1 CASSTGLDTEAFF TGTGCCAGCAGTACAGGGCTAGACACTGAAGCTTTCTTT
. many TRBJ1-2 TRBV6-1 CASSLGTANYGYTF TGTGCCAGCAGCTTAGGGACGGCGAACTATGGCTACACCTTC
. many TRBJ2-3 TRBV27 CASSLGWDTDTQYF TGTGCCAGCAGTTTAGGGTGGGACACAGATACGCAGTATTTT
. few TRBJ1-1 TRBV4-1 CASSPGGLHLNTEAFF TGCGCCAGCAGCCCGGGTGGTCTACATTTAAACACTGAAGCTTTCTTT
. . TRBJ2-5 TRBV5-1 CASSLTPRVFSGQETQYF TGCGCCAGCAGCTTGACTCCAAGGGTCTTTTCCGGCCAAGAGACCCAGTACTTC
TRBD1 many TRBJ2-7 TRBV6-5 CASSYSTWTGGYEQYF TGTGCCAGCAGTTACTCGACGTGGACAGGGGGCTACGAGCAGTACTTC
. few TRBJ1-5 TRBV19 CASRETYSNQPQHF TGTGCCAGTCGCGAGACATATAGCAATCAGCCCCAGCATTTT
TRBD2 . TRBJ2-5 TRBV27 CASSTSGSLNQETQYF TGTGCCAGCAGTACTAGCGGGAGTCTTAACCAAGAGACCCAGTACTTC
TRBD2 few TRBJ2-1 TRBV6-4 CASSDSSGSVYEQFF TGTGCCAGCAGTGACTCTAGCGGGAGCGTATATGAGCAGTTCTTC
. many TRBJ1-4 TRBV7-8 CASSLISFNEKLFF TGTGCCAGCAGCTTAATAAGCTTTAATGAAAAACTGTTTTTT
. many TRBJ2-3 TRBV20-1 CSARARTITDTQYF TGCAGTGCTAGAGCTAGGACAATCACAGATACGCAGTATTTT
TRBD1 many TRBJ1-2 TRBV20-1 CSARRDRGVDGYTF TGCAGTGCTAGACGGGACAGGGGAGTCGATGGCTACACCTTC
. many TRBJ2-3 TRBV20-1 CSARHLLRGRVGDTQYF TGCAGTGCTAGACACCTCCTCAGAGGGAGAGTGGGAGATACGCAGTATTTT
TRBD2 many TRBJ2-3 TRBV5-1 CASSEGLAGFTDTQYF TGCGCCAGCAGCGAGGGACTAGCGGGATTCACAGATACGCAGTATTTT
. many TRBJ2-7 TRBV5-5 CASSLSMGGNEQYF TGTGCCAGCAGCTTGAGTATGGGTGGGAACGAGCAGTACTTC
TRBD2 many TRBJ2-5 TRBV13 CASSLQGAGGTETQYF TGTGCCAGCAGCTTGCAGGGAGCGGGGGGAACGGAGACCCAGTACTTC
. many TRBJ1-2 TRBV2 CASSGNLIQGYYGYTF TGTGCCAGCAGTGGGAACCTAATACAGGGTTACTATGGCTACACCTTC
. many TRBJ1-2 TRBV20-1 CSEWANYGYTF TGCAGTGAATGGGCTAACTATGGCTACACCTTC
. many TRBJ1-5 TRBV20-1 CSARDEGQPQHF TGCAGTGCTAGAGATGAGGGTCAGCCCCAGCATTTT